This entry features one T cell receptor (beta chain) sequence. Its antigen is as yet unknown. With survey level as its setting, the immunoSEQ assay was v3.0. Sequencing was directed toward about 35,000-50,000 T-cell genomes in each sample. Some clones are missing from TCRdb's copy, which holds only in-frame ones; the method was immunoSEQ multiplex PCR. The sample carries 14,000 or so clones, roughly 84% recorded once. The record originates from a study of long-term antiretroviral therapy in people with HIV. Notes on the study in general: There were no data on ART adherence, viral resistance or therapy changes, a gap that limits inferences about post-ART repertoire changes. Among HIV repertoires, CDR3 length ranges were narrower than those of controls.

Each donor had at least one pre-ART and at least two post-ART PBMC samples. The source is a man aged 30-40 years with HIV. Sequences were derived from unsorted PBMCs, sampled 0.4 years after starting antiretroviral therapy.

This chain's CDR3 is CASSEWDSTDTQYF. The CDR3 DNA is TGTGCCAGCAGTGAATGGGACAGCACAGATACGCAGTATTTT. The chain links TRBV6-1 to TRBJ2-3; possibly TRBD1 or TRBD2 for D (5 bases each). The CDR3 has 14 residues. Germline lookup yields CDR1 MNHNS and CDR2 SASEGT. V lost 2 bases and J 0 bases, leaving 6 bases between the germline ends.